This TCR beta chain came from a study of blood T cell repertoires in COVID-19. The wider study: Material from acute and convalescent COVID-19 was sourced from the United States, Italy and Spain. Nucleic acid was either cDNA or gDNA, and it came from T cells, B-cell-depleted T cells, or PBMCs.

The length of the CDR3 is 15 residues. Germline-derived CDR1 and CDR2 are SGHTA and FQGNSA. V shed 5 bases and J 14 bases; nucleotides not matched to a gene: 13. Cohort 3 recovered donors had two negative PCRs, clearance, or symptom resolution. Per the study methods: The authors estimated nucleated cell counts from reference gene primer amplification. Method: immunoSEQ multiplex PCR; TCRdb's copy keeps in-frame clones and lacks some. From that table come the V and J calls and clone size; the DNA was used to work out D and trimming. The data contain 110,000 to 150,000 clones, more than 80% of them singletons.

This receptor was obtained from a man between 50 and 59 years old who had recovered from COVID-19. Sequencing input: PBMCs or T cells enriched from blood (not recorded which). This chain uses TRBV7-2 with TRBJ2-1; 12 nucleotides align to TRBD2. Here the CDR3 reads CASSRSGLAGLREFF. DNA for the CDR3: TGTGCCAGCAGCCGTTCGGGACTAGCGGGCCTTAGGGAGTTCTTC. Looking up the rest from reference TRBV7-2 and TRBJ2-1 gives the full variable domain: GAGVSQSPSNKVTEKGKDVELRCDPISGHTALYWYRQSLGQGLEFLIYFQGNSAPDKSGLPSDRFSAERTGGSVSTLTIQRTQQEDSAVYLCASSRSGLAGLREFFGPGTRLTVL.